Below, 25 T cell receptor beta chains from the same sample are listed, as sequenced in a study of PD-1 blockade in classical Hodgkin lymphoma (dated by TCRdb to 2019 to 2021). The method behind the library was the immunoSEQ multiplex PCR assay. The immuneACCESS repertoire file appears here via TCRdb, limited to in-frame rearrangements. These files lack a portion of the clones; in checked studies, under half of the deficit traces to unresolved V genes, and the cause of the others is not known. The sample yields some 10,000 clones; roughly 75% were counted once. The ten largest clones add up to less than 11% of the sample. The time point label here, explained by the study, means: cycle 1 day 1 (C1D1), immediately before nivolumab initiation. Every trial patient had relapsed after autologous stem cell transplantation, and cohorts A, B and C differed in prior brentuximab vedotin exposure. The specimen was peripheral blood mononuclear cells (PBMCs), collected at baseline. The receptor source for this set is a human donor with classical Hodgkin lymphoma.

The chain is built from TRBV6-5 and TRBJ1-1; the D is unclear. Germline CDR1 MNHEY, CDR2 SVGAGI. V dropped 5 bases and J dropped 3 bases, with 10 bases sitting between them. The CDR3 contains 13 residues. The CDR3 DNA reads TGTGCCAGCAGTCAGAACCCGGACACTGAAGCTTTCTTT. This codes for CASSQNPDTEAFF.

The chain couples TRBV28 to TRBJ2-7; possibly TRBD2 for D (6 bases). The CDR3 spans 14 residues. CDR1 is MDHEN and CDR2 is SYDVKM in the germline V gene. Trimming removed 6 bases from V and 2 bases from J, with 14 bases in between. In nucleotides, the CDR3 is TGTGCCAGCAGGCCCGCGGGGCCAACCTACGAGCAGTACTTC. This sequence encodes CASRPAGPTYEQYF.

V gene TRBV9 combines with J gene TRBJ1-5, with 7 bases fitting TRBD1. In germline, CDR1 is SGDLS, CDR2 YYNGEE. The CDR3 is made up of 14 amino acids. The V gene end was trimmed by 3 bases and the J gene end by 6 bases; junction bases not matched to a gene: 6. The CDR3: CASSADRLGQPQHF. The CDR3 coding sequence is TGTGCCAGCAGCGCGGACAGGTTGGGTCAGCCCCAGCATTTT.

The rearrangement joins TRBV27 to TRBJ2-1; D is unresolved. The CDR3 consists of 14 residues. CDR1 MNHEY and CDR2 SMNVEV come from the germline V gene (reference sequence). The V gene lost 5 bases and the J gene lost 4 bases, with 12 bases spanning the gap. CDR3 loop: CASSRAGSYNEQFF. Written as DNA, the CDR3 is TGTGCCAGCAGTAGGGCTGGTAGTTACAATGAGCAGTTCTTC.

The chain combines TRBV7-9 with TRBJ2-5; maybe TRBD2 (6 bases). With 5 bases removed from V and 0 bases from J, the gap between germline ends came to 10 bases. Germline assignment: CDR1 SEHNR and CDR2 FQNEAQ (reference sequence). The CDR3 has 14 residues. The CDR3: CASSAGRNQETQYF. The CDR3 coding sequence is TGTGCCAGCAGCGCGGGACGGAACCAAGAGACCCAGTACTTC.

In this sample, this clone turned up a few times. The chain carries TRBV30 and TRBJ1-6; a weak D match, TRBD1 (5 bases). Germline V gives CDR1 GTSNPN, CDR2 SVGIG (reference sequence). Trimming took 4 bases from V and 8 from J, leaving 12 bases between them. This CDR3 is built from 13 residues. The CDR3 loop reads CAWKGQGDSPLHF. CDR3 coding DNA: TGTGCCTGGAAGGGTCAGGGCGATTCACCCCTCCACTTT.

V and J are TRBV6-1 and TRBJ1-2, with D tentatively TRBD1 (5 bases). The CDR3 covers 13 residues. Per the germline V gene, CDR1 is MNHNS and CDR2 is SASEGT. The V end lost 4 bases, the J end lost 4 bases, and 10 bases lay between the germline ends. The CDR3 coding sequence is TGTGCCAGCAGTGCTAGGGGACTCTATGGCTACACCTTC. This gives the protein CASSARGLYGYTF.

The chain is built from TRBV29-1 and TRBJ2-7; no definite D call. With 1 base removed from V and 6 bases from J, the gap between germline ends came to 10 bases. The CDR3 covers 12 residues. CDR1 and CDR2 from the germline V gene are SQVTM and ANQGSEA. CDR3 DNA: TGCAGCGTTGAAGTCGTCGGGTCCGAGCAGTACTTC. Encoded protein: CSVEVVGSEQYF.

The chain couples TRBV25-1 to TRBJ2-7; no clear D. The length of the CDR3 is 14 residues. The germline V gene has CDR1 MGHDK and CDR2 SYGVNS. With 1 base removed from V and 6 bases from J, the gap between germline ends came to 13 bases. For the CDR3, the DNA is TGTGCCAGCAGTGAATCTGGACGTGTCTCCGAGCAGTACTTC. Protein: CASSESGRVSEQYF.

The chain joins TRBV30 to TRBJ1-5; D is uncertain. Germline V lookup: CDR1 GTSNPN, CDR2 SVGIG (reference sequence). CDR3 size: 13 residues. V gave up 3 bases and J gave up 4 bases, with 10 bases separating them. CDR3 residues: CAWSRSPNQPQHF. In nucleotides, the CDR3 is TGTGCCTGGAGCAGAAGTCCTAATCAGCCCCAGCATTTT.

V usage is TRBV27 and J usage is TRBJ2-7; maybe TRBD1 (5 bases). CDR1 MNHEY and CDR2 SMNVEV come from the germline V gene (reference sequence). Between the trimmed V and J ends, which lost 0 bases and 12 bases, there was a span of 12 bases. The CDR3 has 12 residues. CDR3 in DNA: TGTGCCAGCAGTTTATCCCGCAGGGATTGGTACTTC. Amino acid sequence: CASSLSRRDWYF.

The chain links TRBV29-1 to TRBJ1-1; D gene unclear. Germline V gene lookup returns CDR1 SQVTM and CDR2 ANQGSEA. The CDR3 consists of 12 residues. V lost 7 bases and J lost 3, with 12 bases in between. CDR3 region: CSAVEAHTEAFF. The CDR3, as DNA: TGCAGCGCCGTGGAGGCCCACACTGAAGCTTTCTTT.

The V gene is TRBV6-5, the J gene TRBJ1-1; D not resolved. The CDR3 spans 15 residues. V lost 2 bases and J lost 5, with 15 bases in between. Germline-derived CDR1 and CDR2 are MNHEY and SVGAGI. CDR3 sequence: CASSYGAGVRTEAFF. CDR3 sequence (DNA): TGTGCCAGCAGTTACGGTGCAGGTGTTCGAACTGAAGCTTTCTTT.

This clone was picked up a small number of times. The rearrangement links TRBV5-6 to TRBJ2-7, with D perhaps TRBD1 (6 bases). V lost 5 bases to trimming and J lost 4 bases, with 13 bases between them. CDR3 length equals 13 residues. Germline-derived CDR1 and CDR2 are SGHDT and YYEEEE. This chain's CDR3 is CASSLQGFYEQYF. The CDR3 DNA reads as TGTGCCAGCAGTTTACAGGGTTTTTACGAGCAGTACTTC.

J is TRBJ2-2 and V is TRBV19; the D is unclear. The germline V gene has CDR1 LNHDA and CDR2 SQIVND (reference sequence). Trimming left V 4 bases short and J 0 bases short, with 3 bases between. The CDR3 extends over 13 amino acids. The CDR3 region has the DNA TGTGCCAGTAGTAATCCGAACACCGGGGAGCTGTTTTTT. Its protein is CASSNPNTGELFF.

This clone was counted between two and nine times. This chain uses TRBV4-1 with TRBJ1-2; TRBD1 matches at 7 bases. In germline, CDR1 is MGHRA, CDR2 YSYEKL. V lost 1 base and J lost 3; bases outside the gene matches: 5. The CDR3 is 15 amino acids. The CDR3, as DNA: TGCGCCAGCAGCCAAGGGGAAGGGGGCGACTATGGCTACACCTTC. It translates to CASSQGEGGDYGYTF.

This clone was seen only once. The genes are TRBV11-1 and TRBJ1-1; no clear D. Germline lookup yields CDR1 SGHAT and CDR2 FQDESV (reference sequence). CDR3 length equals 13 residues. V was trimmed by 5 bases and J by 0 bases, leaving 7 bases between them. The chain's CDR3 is CASSVGLNTEAFF. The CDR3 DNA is TGTGCCAGCAGCGTAGGGTTGAACACTGAAGCTTTCTTT.

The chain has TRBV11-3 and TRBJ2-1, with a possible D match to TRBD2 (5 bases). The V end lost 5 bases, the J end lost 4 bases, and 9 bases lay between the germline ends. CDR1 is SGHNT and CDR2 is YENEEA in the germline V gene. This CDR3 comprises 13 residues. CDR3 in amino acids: CASSAGGYNEQFF. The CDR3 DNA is TGTGCCAGCAGCGCCGGAGGATACAATGAGCAGTTCTTC.

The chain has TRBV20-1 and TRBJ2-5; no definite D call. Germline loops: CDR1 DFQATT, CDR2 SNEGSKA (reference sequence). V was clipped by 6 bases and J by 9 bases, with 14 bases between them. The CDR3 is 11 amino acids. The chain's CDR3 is CSAPLQVAQYF. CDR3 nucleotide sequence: TGCAGTGCCCCACTCCAAGTGGCCCAGTACTTC.

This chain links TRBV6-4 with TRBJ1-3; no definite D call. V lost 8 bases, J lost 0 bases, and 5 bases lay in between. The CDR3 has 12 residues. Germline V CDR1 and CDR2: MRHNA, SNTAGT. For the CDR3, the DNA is TGTGCCAGCCCCGGCTCTGGAAACACCATATATTTT. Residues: CASPGSGNTIYF.

The CDR3: CAISDGLGSTDTQYF. The CDR3 nucleotides read TGTGCCATCAGTGATGGGTTAGGAAGCACAGATACGCAGTATTTT. The rearrangement joins TRBV10-3 to TRBJ2-3; unclear D gene. The CDR3 runs 15 residues. Germline lookup yields CDR1 ENHRY and CDR2 SYGVKD. Deletions cut 3 bases from V and 0 bases from J, with 10 bases between.

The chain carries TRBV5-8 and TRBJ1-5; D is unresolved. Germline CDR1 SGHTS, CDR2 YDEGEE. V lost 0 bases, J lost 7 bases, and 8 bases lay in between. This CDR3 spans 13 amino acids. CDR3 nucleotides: TGTGCCAGCAGCTTGGATGTTACACAGCCCCAGCATTTT. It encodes CASSLDVTQPQHF.

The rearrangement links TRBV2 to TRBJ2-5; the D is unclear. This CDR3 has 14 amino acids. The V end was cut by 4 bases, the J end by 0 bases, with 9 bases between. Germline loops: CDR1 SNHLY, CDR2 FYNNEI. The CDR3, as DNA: TGTGCCAGCAGTGGAACAGCCAACCAAGAGACCCAGTACTTC. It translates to CASSGTANQETQYF.

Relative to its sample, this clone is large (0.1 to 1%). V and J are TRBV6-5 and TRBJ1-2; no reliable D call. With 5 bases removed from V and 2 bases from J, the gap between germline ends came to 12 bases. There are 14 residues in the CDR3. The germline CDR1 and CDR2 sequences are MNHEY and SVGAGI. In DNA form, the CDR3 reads TGTGCCAGCAGTCCAGACGGTGGCAACTATGGCTACACCTTC. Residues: CASSPDGGNYGYTF.

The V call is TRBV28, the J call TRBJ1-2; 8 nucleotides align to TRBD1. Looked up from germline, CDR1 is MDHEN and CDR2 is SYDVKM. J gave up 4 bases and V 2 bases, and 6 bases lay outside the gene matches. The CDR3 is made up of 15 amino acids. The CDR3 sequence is CASSLQQGAFYGYTF. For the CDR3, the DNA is TGTGCCAGCAGTTTACAGCAGGGGGCCTTCTATGGCTACACCTTC.